This paragraph reports one T cell receptor beta chain. The antigen is unknown. This specimen belongs to a study of cytomegalovirus exposure and HLA in healthy donors. On the study more broadly: Counted in an early data release were about 85 million unique TCRs from HLA-typed donors.

The CDR3 is 15 amino acids. Germline V gene data show CDR1 as SNHLY and CDR2 as FYNNEI. V shed 6 bases and J 1 base; nucleotides not matched to a gene: 8. Whole-study results and caveats: A later analysis associated roughly 15,000 TCR beta sequences with HLA alleles at a 0.05 false discovery rate. Both high specificity and high sensitivity reportedly marked the classifier's diagnosis of cytomegalovirus status. Certain sequence variants were highly shared and formed a cluster, and this cluster was likely a sequencing artifact.

The PCR used 60 Vbeta and 13 Jbeta primers. Libraries were prepared by immunoSEQ multiplex PCR; TCRdb keeps only in-frame clonotypes and omits some of them. This table lists 35,000 to 50,000 clones. The sequence was collected from a woman aged 25-40 years in good health and CMV-seropositive. Sequenced input: PBMCs. The V gene is TRBV2, the J gene TRBJ1-1; 7 bases match TRBD1. The CDR3 nucleotides are TGTGCCAGCAGCGCGTCTCGGACAGGGAACACTGAAGCTTTCTTT. Protein sequence: CASSASRTGNTEAFF.